Listed below are T cell receptor beta chains from one sample, sequenced in a study of blood T cell repertoires in COVID-19. Sequenced by immunoSEQ multiplex PCR; TCRdb stores in-frame clones only, minus some. The data hold 95,000 to 150,000 clones, with roughly 89% observed a single time. The sample was peripheral blood. The source is a woman aged 50 to 60 with acute or convalescent COVID-19. CDR3s include the opening cysteine and the closing phenylalanine or tryptophan. D genes are given only for firm matches. The size entry is marked missing in some rows and otherwise reads once, few, many or a size class.

12,-,TRBV12-3/TRBV12-4,-,TRBJ1-5,TGTGCCAGCAGTTTACTTCTCCAGCCCCAGCATTTT,CASSLLLQPQHF
15,once,TRBV9,-,TRBJ2-2,TGTGCCAGCAGCGTAGGGCAGGTTAACACCGGGGAGCTGTTTTTT,CASSVGQVNTGELFF
15,-,TRBV7-6,TRBD2,TRBJ2-1,TGTGCCAGCAGCCTGGAGCGGGAGAGTTTGAATGAGCAGTTCTTC,CASSLERESLNEQFF
13,-,TRBV7-2,-,TRBJ2-1,TGTGCCAGCACCCTATTTACAAGACAGCCCCTTATCTTC,CASTLFTRQPLIF
14,once,TRBV30,-,TRBJ2-4,TGTGCCTGGAGTGTCGGGTTAGCCAAAAACATTCAGTACTTC,CAWSVGLAKNIQYF
17,-,TRBV5-4,TRBD1,TRBJ2-3,TGTGCCAGCACCGAGAAAGACCGGGACAGGTACACAGATACGCAGTATTTT,CASTEKDRDRYTDTQYF
14,-,TRBV7-2,-,TRBJ1-1,TGTGCCAGCAGCTTACGACAGGTGAACACTGAAGCTTTCTTT,CASSLRQVNTEAFF
15,once,TRBV11-3,TRBD1,TRBJ2-7,TGTGCCAGCAGCTATGGGACAGGGTCCCTATACGAGCAGTACTTC,CASSYGTGSLYEQYF
13,-,TRBV7-7,-,TRBJ2-7,TGTGCCAGCAGCTTAAGTTCAGGGAACGAGCAGTACTTC,CASSLSSGNEQYF
13,-,TRBV12-3/TRBV12-4,-,TRBJ2-2,TGTGCCAGCAGTTTGACACAACCCGGGGAGCTGTTTTTT,CASSLTQPGELFF
16,-,TRBV6-5,-,TRBJ1-2,TGTGCCAGCAGTTACTCGAGCGGGATTCCTAACTATGGCTACACCTTC,CASSYSSGIPNYGYTF
11,once,TRBV20-1,-,TRBJ1-1,TGCAGTTTGGACTCGAACACTGAAGCTTTCTTT,CSLDSNTEAFF
16,-,TRBV5-4,-,TRBJ2-3,TGTGCCAGCAGCCCGGGGCCGGGGGAGGCCACAGATACGCAGTATTTT,CASSPGPGEATDTQYF
13,-,TRBV5-1,-,TRBJ1-1,TGCGCCAGCAGCTTGGCCGACACGCCTGAAGCTTTCTTT,CASSLADTPEAFF
14,once,TRBV5-4,TRBD1,TRBJ1-2,TGTGCCAGCAGACTCAGACAGGGGGCCTATGGCTACACCTTC,CASRLRQGAYGYTF
15,-,TRBV11-2,-,TRBJ1-2,TGTGCCAGCAGCTTGGGGAATGCCAGGGTCGAGGGCTACACCTTC,CASSLGNARVEGYTF
13,-,TRBV5-1,-,TRBJ2-5,TGCGCCAGCAGCTTAGGACAACGAGAGACCCAGTACTTC,CASSLGQRETQYF
17,-,TRBV5-6,TRBD1,TRBJ2-2,TGTGCCAGCAGCTCATTAGGGGGACAGGGGACCACCGGGGAGCTGTTTTTT,CASSSLGGQGTTGELFF
15,-,TRBV5-1,TRBD1,TRBJ1-4,TGCGCCAGCAGCGCCCGGGACAGTTTGAATGAAAAACTGTTTTTT,CASSARDSLNEKLFF
18,-,TRBV9,TRBD2,TRBJ2-3,TGTGCCAGCAGCCCGCGACCGGGGCTAGCGGGAGTCACAGATACGCAGTATTTT,CASSPRPGLAGVTDTQYF
12,-,TRBV10-3,-,TRBJ1-5,TGTGCCATCAGCTCACAGAATCAGCCCCAGCATTTT,CAISSQNQPQHF
16,once,TRBV4-1,TRBD2,TRBJ2-3,TGCGCCAGCAGCCTAGGACTAGCGTCCGTCGCAGATACGCAGTATTTT,CASSLGLASVADTQYF
13,few,TRBV30,-,TRBJ1-2,TGTGCCTGGAGTGCGGTCGCTAACTATGGCTACACCTTC,CAWSAVANYGYTF
14,once,TRBV20-1,-,TRBJ1-5,TGCAGTGCTAGTTCGTGGCAGAGCAATCAGCCCCAGCATTTT,CSASSWQSNQPQHF
15,-,TRBV10-3,TRBD1,TRBJ1-2,TGTGCCATCAGTGAGGGGACAGCTACTAACTATGGCTACACCTTC,CAISEGTATNYGYTF
13,-,TRBV9,-,TRBJ1-2,TGTGCCAGCAGCTCACAGGTGGCGTATGGCTACACCTTC,CASSSQVAYGYTF
14,few,TRBV3-1/TRBV3-2,-,TRBJ1-1,TGTGCCAGCAGCCTCATTAGCGGCAGGGATGAAGCTTTCTTT,CASSLISGRDEAFF
14,-,TRBV27,-,TRBJ1-1,TGTGCCAGCAGTTTTTACAATTTGGACACTGAAGCTTTCTTT,CASSFYNLDTEAFF
15,once,TRBV7-2,-,TRBJ1-1,TGTGCCAGCAGCTTAGCGCCGGGGGGGCACACTGAAGCTTTCTTT,CASSLAPGGHTEAFF
18,once,TRBV6-2/TRBV6-3,TRBD2,TRBJ2-1,TGTGCCAGCAGTTACTCTAGCGGGGGGGGATCTGTGCTCAATGAGCAGTTCTTC,CASSYSSGGGSVLNEQFF
12,-,TRBV5-6,TRBD1,TRBJ1-5,TGTGCCAGCAGCTCCGGGACAGGACCCCAGCATTTT,CASSSGTGPQHF
13,-,TRBV6-5,-,TRBJ1-2,TGTGCCAGCACGCAAACGGGTGTGGGTGGCTACACCTTC,CASTQTGVGGYTF
15,medium-sized,TRBV6-1,-,TRBJ1-2,TGTGCCAGCAGTGAAGAAGGGGGATCGTTCTATGGCTACACCTTC,CASSEEGGSFYGYTF
15,-,TRBV13,-,TRBJ1-3,TGTGCCAGCAGCCACAGGCTCCACTCTGGAAACACCATATATTTT,CASSHRLHSGNTIYF
15,-,TRBV25-1,-,TRBJ2-2,TGTGCCAGTCACAGGGCTAGAATGAACACCGGGGAGCTGTTTTTT,CASHRARMNTGELFF
14,few,TRBV6-5,-,TRBJ1-5,TGTGCCAGCAGACGACGCACAGGGTATCAGCCCCAGCATTTT,CASRRRTGYQPQHF
15,-,TRBV13,-,TRBJ2-7,TGTGCCAGCAGTAGGATTTTTCAGGGAGGCCACGAGCAGTACTTC,CASSRIFQGGHEQYF
15,-,TRBV9,-,TRBJ1-1,TGTGCCAGCAGCCCCTCCTCGGAGATGAACACTGAAGCTTTCTTT,CASSPSSEMNTEAFF
14,-,TRBV7-2,TRBD2,TRBJ2-2,TGTGCCAGCAGCTTAGCCGGGAGGGCCGGGGAGCTGTTTTTT,CASSLAGRAGELFF
15,few,TRBV13,TRBD2,TRBJ2-1,TGTGCCAGCAGCCTAAATGGACTAGGATCGAATGAGCAGTTCTTC,CASSLNGLGSNEQFF